This T cell receptor (beta chain) is drawn from a study of TIL therapy for anti-PD-1-resistant metastatic lung cancer (dated by TCRdb to about 2021). Turning to the overall study: Before any PD-1/PD-L1 blockade was given, tumors were harvested, nivolumab was then administered, and patients who progressed went on to receive lymphodepletion, an infusion of expanded TIL, and IL-2. A median age of 54 years (range about 38-80) and a median tumor PD-L1 proportion score of 6% were recorded among enrolled patients. The cohort was predominantly lung adenocarcinoma, with several EGFR-mutant and two ALK-rearranged tumors, and half of patients were current or former smokers. Across the cohort, whole-exome sequencing showed a median non-synonymous tumor mutation burden of 1.5 mutations per megabase. Tumor and peripheral blood T cell receptor beta sequencing was used to track clonotypes across tumor, expanded TIL product and serial blood samples. General conclusions and limits of the study: The cohort was highly selected, including more treatment-naive, never-smoker and oncogene-addicted patients than is typical, which limits generalizability. The baseline peripheral repertoire was partially replaced by infused TIL clonotypes, which then decayed over months, and persistence showed no apparent association with response. The study protocol defined all tumor marker inferences as exploratory.

The time point tag for this specimen amounts to: pre-treatment sample, taken before nivolumab and TIL therapy. A phase I trial run at two centers enrolled adults with stage 4 NSCLC between 2017 and early 2020. The samples were drawn from an open-label, single-arm phase I trial testing tumor-infiltrating lymphocyte therapy combined with nivolumab in advanced non-small cell lung cancer. Blood mononuclear cells were isolated from EDTA tubes by Ficoll gradient and were snap-frozen as pellets, and DNA was extracted with a Qiagen mini-prep kit. Trimming takes 7 bases from V and 5 bases from J, and the germline ends sit 13 bases apart. The germline V gene (reference sequence) specifies WNHNN as CDR1 and SYGVQD as CDR2. Reading from cysteine to phenylalanine, the CDR3 counts 13 amino acids. Kept here is only the CDR3 DNA, which spans 39 bases and is read in frame from base 1. TCR beta CDR3 regions were amplified from genomic DNA by bias-controlled multiplex PCR with the immunoSEQ v3 hsTCRB kit. TCR libraries were sequenced on an Illumina NextSeq 500 to some 1.8 million read pairs for survey level or about 5-6.5 million for deep level. In the authors' own workflow: V, D and J genes were assigned, non-productive sequences were removed, and clonality was reported by immunoSEQ Analyzer software. Repertoires of infused TIL and blood were compared using productive Simpson clonality and the Morisita overlap index of productive TRB rearrangements. Absolute clonotype counts in blood were estimated as lymphocyte count times CD3+ fraction times the clone's productive frequency. In its TCRdb copy, this immuneACCESS table keeps in-frame sequences only and misses some clones. Where compared with another copy, unresolved V genes explain less than half of these, and the others have no known cause. The DNA gave D and trimming, while V, J and clone size come from that table. The sample table holds 55,000 to 65,000 clones, of which more than 60% were seen once. The biggest ten clones account for 1.8% of the sample.

Comments on this clone: Its antigen remains undetermined. The input lacks base qualities; no much larger clone sits a single base away.

This sequence was found in a person aged 25 to 85 with non-small cell lung cancer. The chain is assembled from TRBV10-1 and TRBJ2-3; TRBD1 is possibly the D segment (5 matching bases). The sequencing here drew on blood, taken at baseline. The nucleotides read TGCGCCAGCAATATGCGCAGGGAAGATACGCAGTATTTT. This is translated as CASNMRREDTQYF.